The source of this T cell receptor beta chain is a study of T cell responses to AZD1222 COVID-19 vaccine. As for the study in general: Second-dose intervals of approximately 4 or approximately 12 weeks were pooled. Study-level points and caveats: At baseline, just a handful of AZD1222 recipients tested seropositive. Unmutated variant regions are reportedly targeted by nearly half of spike-specific TCRs. Clonal diversity was possibly underestimated; the donors were predominantly white British and more often female.

CDR3 length equals 12 residues. Deletions cut 4 bases from V and 8 bases from J, with 12 bases between. Germline V CDR1 and CDR2: SGHNT, YYREEE (reference sequence). On this clone itself: Its target is unknown.

Libraries were prepared by immunoSEQ multiplex PCR; TCRdb keeps only in-frame clonotypes and omits some of them. The profile covers over 110,000 clones, with around 87% appearing a single time and around 1.6% taken by the ten largest. The sequencing here drew on peripheral blood, taken on day 0 of AZD1222 vaccination. The TCR sequence derives from an adult in good health. This chain joins TRBV5-4 and TRBJ1-1, with D possibly matching TRBD1 (5 bases). CDR3 residues: CASSTRGSEAFF. The DNA of the CDR3 is TGTGCCAGCAGCACGAGGGGATCAGAAGCTTTCTTT.